Below, 32 T cell receptor beta chains from the same sample are listed, as sequenced in a study of T-cell reconstitution after alpha-beta-depleted transplantation in children. The authors prepared the TCRbeta library with unique molecular identifiers. TCRdb reprocessed the PCR reads with MiXCR, giving one entry per CDR3 protein. The sample yields a few hundred thousand distinct CDR3 sequences, about 40% seen once. The sequencing here drew on PBMCs, taken before TCRalphabeta/CD19-depleted stem cell transplant. The receptor source for this set is a girl aged 2-10 years with aplastic anemia, due to receive a stem cell transplant.

The rearrangement uses TRBV10-2 and TRBJ2-3; TRBD2 matches at 7 bases. Germline V CDR1 and CDR2: WSHSY, SAAADI. The CDR3 is 15 residues long. V trimming: 3 bases; J trimming: 1 base; junction bases outside the gene matches: 4. The CDR3 DNA reads as TGCGCCAGCAGTGATGGCGGGAGAGGCACAGATACGCAGTATTTT. Protein product: CASSDGGRGTDTQYF.

This clonotype was seen only once. J is TRBJ2-5 and V is TRBV7-9; tentative D call: TRBD1 (6 bases). CDR3 length: 14 amino acids. CDR1 is SEHNR, CDR2 FQNEAQ, per germline (reference sequence). V was cut by 4 bases and J by 5 bases, with 14 bases left in between. Written as DNA, the CDR3 is TGTGCCAGCAGCTGGAAAACAGGGCGGGAGACCCAGTACTTC. Amino acid sequence: CASSWKTGRETQYF.

The rearrangement links TRBV20-1 to TRBJ1-1, with D hard to call. Per the germline V gene, CDR1 is DFQATT and CDR2 is SNEGSKA (reference sequence). The CDR3 contains 12 residues. V was trimmed by 6 bases and J by 7 bases, leaving 15 bases between them. In DNA form, the CDR3 reads TGCAGTGCCACGGACGGAGGGAGTGAAGCTTTCTTT. Translation gives CSATDGGSEAFF.

This clonotype appeared a few times. The chain is built from TRBV5-1 and TRBJ2-3; 8 bases map to TRBD2. Germline trimming cut 4 bases from V and 4 bases from J; bases unmatched to any gene: 5. The CDR3 runs 14 residues. CDR1 and CDR2 (germline): SGHRS, YFSETQ. The CDR3 spells CASSLLTSADTQYF. The CDR3 coding sequence is TGCGCCAGCAGCCTCCTGACTAGCGCAGATACGCAGTATTTT.

This clonotype was observed a few times. V is TRBV25-1 and J is TRBJ1-4; a weak D match, TRBD1 (6 bases). Germline loops: CDR1 MGHDK, CDR2 SYGVNS. Deletions cut 3 bases from V and 8 bases from J, with 16 bases between. CDR3 size: 15 residues. CDR3 amino acids: CASSDPGGPGEKLFF. CDR3 nucleotide sequence: TGTGCCAGCAGTGACCCCGGGGGCCCTGGGGAAAAACTGTTTTTT.

DNA of the CDR3: TGCGCCACCTCGCGATGGGGAGATACGCAGTATTTT. This translates into CATSRWGDTQYF. J is TRBJ2-3 and V is TRBV5-1, with D hard to call. The V gene lost 9 bases and the J gene lost 5 bases, with 13 bases spanning the gap. CDR1 is SGHRS, CDR2 YFSETQ, per germline. The CDR3 is 12 amino acids.

This chain links TRBV6-5 with TRBJ2-1, with D tentatively TRBD1 (6 bases). Germline V gene sequence: CDR1 MNHEY, CDR2 SVGAGI. There are 15 residues in the CDR3. Trimming left V 4 bases short and J 4 bases short, with 14 bases between. The CDR3 region is CASSWDNSQYNEQFF. In nucleotides, the CDR3 is TGTGCCAGCAGTTGGGACAACTCGCAATACAATGAGCAGTTCTTC.

This clonotype was observed a few times. The gene calls are TRBV28 and TRBJ2-1; D is perhaps TRBD1 or TRBD2 (5 bases each). Germline V CDR1 and CDR2: MDHEN, SYDVKM. CDR3 length equals 13 residues. V was cut by 8 bases and J by 3 bases, with 11 bases left in between. This chain's CDR3 is CASVGPNYNEQFF. The CDR3 DNA follows: TGTGCCAGCGTGGGACCCAACTACAATGAGCAGTTCTTC.

With respect to this clonotype: One end of the junction varies from germline; a read error may be responsible. The gene calls are TRBV5-1 and TRBJ2-3; D ambiguous. The germline V gene has CDR1 SGHRS and CDR2 YFSETQ. The CDR3 sequence is 13 residues long. CDR3 nucleotide sequence: TGTGCCAGTAGTTCCACAAGCACAGATACGCAGTATTTT. Protein sequence: CASSSTSTDTQYF.

This chain uses TRBV4-1 with TRBJ2-5, with a weak D call TRBD2 (5 bases). Trimming pared 0 bases from V and 5 bases from J, leaving 13 bases between. Germline V lookup: CDR1 MGHRA, CDR2 YSYEKL. The CDR3 has 15 residues. CDR3 sequence (DNA): TGCGCCAGCAGCCAAGAGCGGTTACGAGGGGAGACCCAGTACTTC. Its protein product is CASSQERLRGETQYF.

The chain carries TRBV2 and TRBJ2-6; D not certain. In germline, CDR1 is SNHLY, CDR2 FYNNEI. Trimming stripped 7 bases from V and 7 bases from J, with 11 bases between. CDR3 length: 13 amino acids. In DNA form, the CDR3 reads TGTGCCAGCATGCCCACCAACGCCAACGTCCTGACTTTC. The encoded protein is CASMPTNANVLTF.

The J gene is TRBJ2-2, the V gene TRBV7-3, with D possibly matching TRBD2 (6 bases). Between the trimmed V and J ends, which lost 6 bases and 0 bases, there was a span of 11 bases. The CDR3 extends over 15 amino acids. CDR1 SGHTA and CDR2 FQGTGA come from the germline V gene. CDR3 in amino acids: CASSQGGSNTGELFF. The CDR3 DNA sequence: TGTGCCAGCAGTCAAGGAGGGTCGAACACCGGGGAGCTGTTTTTT.

This chain joins TRBV30 and TRBJ1-3, with unresolved D. V dropped 1 base and J dropped 4 bases, with 5 bases sitting between them. The germline V gene encodes CDR1 GTSNPN and CDR2 SVGIG (reference sequence). The CDR3 has 12 residues. Here the CDR3 reads CAWSAQGNTIYF. In DNA form, the CDR3 reads TGTGCCTGGAGTGCACAGGGAAACACCATATATTTT. The full variable domain, its missing parts supplied by reference TRBV30 and TRBJ1-3, is SQTIHQWPATLVQPVGSPLSLECTVEGTSNPNLYWYRQAAGRGLQLLFYSVGIGQISSEVPQNLSASRPQDRQFILSSKKLLLSDSGFYLCAWSAQGNTIYFGEGSWLTVV.

This clonotype was detected only a few times. This chain joins TRBV9 and TRBJ2-7; 8 bases match TRBD2. CDR3 length: 14 residues. Trimming cost V 2 bases and J 5 bases; bases outside gene matches: 6. Per germline, CDR1 SGDLS and CDR2 YYNGEE. The CDR3 DNA follows: TGTGCCAGCAGCGTCCGGACTAGCCCGGACGAGCAGTACTTC. It translates to CASSVRTSPDEQYF.

V and J are TRBV12-3 or TRBV12-4 and TRBJ2-5; possible D gene TRBD2, 6 bases. This CDR3 has 13 residues. V was cut by 6 bases and J by 0 bases, with 8 bases left in between. The CDR3 loop is CASRGGNQETQYF. CDR3 nucleotide sequence: TGTGCCAGCAGAGGAGGGAACCAAGAGACCCAGTACTTC.

There are a few counts of this clonotype. The V and J genes are TRBV7-8 and TRBJ2-5; 8 bases line up with TRBD2. Losses at the gene ends were 6 bases for V and 2 bases for J; bases not matched to a gene: 11. The germline V gene has CDR1 SGHVS and CDR2 FQNEAQ. The CDR3 is made up of 16 amino acids. CDR3 DNA: TGTGCCAGCAGATCCGCGGGGGGCGGGGGTCAAGAGACCCAGTACTTC. Protein product: CASRSAGGGGQETQYF.

V gene TRBV7-9 combines with J gene TRBJ2-1; TRBD2 aligns across 14 bases. This CDR3 spans 16 amino acids. Per germline, CDR1 SEHNR and CDR2 FQNEAQ (reference sequence). V lost 3 bases, J lost 7 bases, and 5 bases stayed unmatched. CDR3: CASSFLGLAGANEQFF. The CDR3 DNA is TGTGCCAGCAGCTTCCTGGGACTAGCGGGAGCGAATGAGCAGTTCTTC.

This clonotype was picked up a small number of times. This rearrangement joins TRBV20-1 to TRBJ2-1, with 8 bases fitting TRBD2. The CDR3 has 16 amino acids. CDR1 is DFQATT, CDR2 SNEGSKA, per germline (reference sequence). The V segment lost 0 bases and the J segment 5 bases; nucleotides outside the gene matches: 9. Here the CDR3 DNA reads TGCAGTGCTAGAGATCCGGCGGGAGGTCGCCACAATGAGCAGTTCTTC. Translation: CSARDPAGGRHNEQFF.

The rearrangement links TRBV5-6 to TRBJ2-7, with 7 bases that match TRBD1. This CDR3 has 13 residues. V shed 6 bases and J 0 bases; nucleotides not matched to a gene: 3. Germline CDR1 SGHDT, CDR2 YYEEEE. CDR3 loop: CASMTGSSYEQYF. Written as DNA, the CDR3 is TGTGCCAGCATGACAGGGAGCTCCTACGAGCAGTACTTC.

This chain uses TRBV6-1 with TRBJ1-3; 7 nucleotides agree with TRBD1. This CDR3 spans 15 amino acids. Germline CDR1 MNHNS, CDR2 SASEGT. Germline trimming cut 6 bases from V and 1 base from J; bases unmatched to any gene: 6. The CDR3 DNA is TGTGCCAGCAGCAGACGACAGGGTTCTGGAAACACCATATATTTT. Translated, it gives CASSRRQGSGNTIYF.

This clonotype was seen ten or more times. The gene calls are TRBV6-1 and TRBJ2-7; TRBD1 matches at 11 bases. The V segment lost 6 bases and the J segment 0 bases; nucleotides outside the gene matches: 7. Germline-derived CDR1 and CDR2 are MNHNS and SASEGT. The CDR3 covers 16 residues. The CDR3 DNA reads TGTGCCAGCAGGCGAACGGACAGGGGGCTCTCCTACGAGCAGTACTTC. Translation: CASRRTDRGLSYEQYF.

V is TRBV12-3 or TRBV12-4 and J is TRBJ1-5, with D uncertain. V dropped 2 bases and J dropped 0 bases, with 8 bases sitting between them. The CDR3 runs to 15 residues. The CDR3 bases are TGTGCCAGCAGTTTATCAGAGTATAGCAATCAGCCCCAGCATTTT. Translated, it gives CASSLSEYSNQPQHF.

The chain employs TRBV11-2 and TRBJ2-1, with D unresolved. The germline V gene encodes CDR1 SGHAT and CDR2 FQNNGV. This CDR3 contains 17 residues. With 1 base removed from V and 0 bases from J, the gap between germline ends came to 13 bases. CDR3 amino acids: CASSLGGGLSSYNEQFF. Written as DNA, the CDR3 is TGTGCCAGCAGCTTAGGCGGCGGTTTGAGCTCCTACAATGAGCAGTTCTTC. Supplemented by reference TRBV11-2 and TRBJ2-1, the full variable domain reads EAGVAQSPRYKIIEKRQSVAFWCNPISGHATLYWYQQILGQGPKLLIQFQNNGVVDDSQLPKDRFSAERLKGVDSTLKIQPAKLEDSAVYLCASSLGGGLSSYNEQFFGPGTRLTVL.

The chain recombines TRBV27 with TRBJ2-2; TRBD2 matches at 8 bases. This CDR3 spans 16 amino acids. The V gene end was trimmed by 5 bases and the J gene end by 4 bases; junction bases not matched to a gene: 9. CDR1 MNHEY and CDR2 SMNVEV come from the germline V gene (reference sequence). CDR3 loop: CASSPLIAGFTGELFF. The CDR3 bases are TGTGCCAGCAGTCCCTTGATAGCGGGGTTCACCGGGGAGCTGTTTTTT.

V gene TRBV5-4 combines with J gene TRBJ2-1, with 7 bases identical to TRBD1. V shed 6 bases and J 7 bases; nucleotides not matched to a gene: 10. The CDR3 sequence is 14 residues long. From germline, CDR1 is SGHNT and CDR2 YYREEE (reference sequence). CDR3 amino acids: CASTQGQAQNEQFF. The CDR3, as DNA: TGTGCCAGCACCCAAGGACAGGCCCAAAATGAGCAGTTCTTC.

The chain employs TRBV7-3 and TRBJ2-3; D unresolved. The V gene's germline CDR1 is SGHTA and CDR2 FQGTGA. The CDR3 is made up of 13 amino acids. Trimming cost V 4 bases and J 0 bases, with 5 bases left between them. The CDR3: CASSSESTDTQYF. DNA for the CDR3: TGTGCCAGCAGCTCGGAGAGCACAGATACGCAGTATTTT.

CDR3 amino acids: CASSSTGYHHRETQYF. CDR3 nucleotide sequence: TGTGCCAGCAGTTCCACAGGGTACCACCACCGAGAGACCCAGTACTTC. The chain recombines TRBV6-5 with TRBJ2-5; tentative D call: TRBD1 (6 bases). The V gene's germline CDR1 is MNHEY and CDR2 SVGAGI. Trimming cost V 4 bases and J 4 bases, with 19 bases left between them. This CDR3 has 16 amino acids.

The chain links TRBV28 to TRBJ1-1, with 11 nucleotides matching TRBD1. V trimming: 6 bases; J trimming: 0 bases; junction bases outside the gene matches: 3. CDR3 size: 15 residues. Per the germline V gene, CDR1 is MDHEN and CDR2 is SYDVKM. CDR3 loop: CASRRTGGMNTEAFF. DNA for the CDR3: TGTGCCAGCAGGAGGACAGGGGGCATGAACACTGAAGCTTTCTTT.

The chain joins TRBV28 to TRBJ2-3; the match to TRBD2 covers 12 bases. This CDR3 has 16 amino acids. Germline V gene sequence: CDR1 MDHEN, CDR2 SYDVKM. Germline trimming cut 5 bases from V and 4 bases from J; bases unmatched to any gene: 7. CDR3 DNA: TGTGCCAGCAGTCTAGCTAGCGGGAGGGTCTCAGATACGCAGTATTTT. It specifies CASSLASGRVSDTQYF.

The chain has TRBV9 and TRBJ2-1, with D hard to call. The CDR3 consists of 13 residues. The V end was cut by 7 bases, the J end by 3 bases, with 11 bases between. Germline CDR1 is SGDLS and CDR2 is YYNGEE. The CDR3 loop is CASSREDYNEQFF. In DNA, the CDR3 is TGTGCCAGCTCTAGAGAAGACTACAATGAGCAGTTCTTC.

The chain couples TRBV6-5 to TRBJ2-1; D possibly corresponds to TRBD1 (6 bases). This CDR3 contains 16 residues. V was shortened by 0 bases and J by 0 bases, with 9 bases between the two germline ends. Per the germline V gene, CDR1 is MNHEY and CDR2 is SVGAGI. CDR3 residues: CASSYSGRGSYNEQFF. CDR3 in DNA: TGTGCCAGCAGTTACTCGGGCAGGGGCTCCTACAATGAGCAGTTCTTC.

In DNA form, the CDR3 reads TGTGCCAGCAGCTTATCCGCAGACACCGGGGAGCTGTTTTTT. Protein sequence: CASSLSADTGELFF. The V and J genes are TRBV7-3 and TRBJ2-2; D gene uncertain. Germline V CDR1 and CDR2: SGHTA, FQGTGA. The V and J ends lost 2 bases and 3 bases respectively, with 7 bases between them. This CDR3 has 14 residues.